A single sample is the source of the 7 T cell receptor beta chains below, sequenced in a study of cytomegalovirus exposure and HLA in healthy donors. The PCR ran on 60 Vbeta and 13 Jbeta primers. Sequencing was performed with immunoSEQ multiplex PCR; in TCRdb, only in-frame clones are kept and a portion is missing. The sample shows over 150,000 clones, 75% to 90% of them seen only once. The specimen sequenced was PBMCs. Receptor source: a man aged 25 to 45 in good health and CMV-seropositive.

This sequence joins TRBV6-6 and TRBJ2-5; 11 bases map to TRBD2. The CDR3 runs 15 residues. Trimming removed 3 bases from V and 4 bases from J; junction bases left unmatched: 4. Germline assignment: CDR1 MNHNY and CDR2 SVGAGI (reference sequence). This CDR3 is CASSYSGGALETQYF. CDR3 DNA: TGTGCCAGCAGTTATAGCGGGGGGGCTCTAGAGACCCAGTACTTC.

This chain uses TRBV7-8 with TRBJ2-5, with 9 bases that match TRBD1. Germline V gene data show CDR1 as SGHVS and CDR2 as FQNEAQ. The junction had 11 bases not matched to a gene; V was cut back by 7 bases and J by 5 bases. This CDR3 contains 15 residues. CDR3 in amino acids: CASTTTGGWGETQYF. DNA of the CDR3: TGTGCCAGCACCACTACAGGGGGCTGGGGGGAGACCCAGTACTTC.

The gene calls are TRBV27 and TRBJ2-2; D is uncertain. From germline, CDR1 is MNHEY and CDR2 SMNVEV (reference sequence). With 5 bases removed from V and 5 bases from J, the gap between germline ends came to 9 bases. The CDR3 has 13 amino acids. CDR3 region: CASSTQRTGELFF. CDR3 DNA: TGTGCCAGCAGTACTCAGCGAACCGGGGAGCTGTTTTTT.

The gene calls are TRBV2 and TRBJ2-1, with D possibly matching TRBD2 (5 bases). Trimming stripped 10 bases from V and 4 bases from J, with 14 bases between. The CDR3 sequence is 13 residues long. Germline CDR1 SNHLY, CDR2 FYNNEI. CDR3 sequence (DNA): TGTGCCATCCAACTAGACCGTTACAATGAGCAGTTCTTC. This translates into CAIQLDRYNEQFF.

Details on this clone: An end of the junction differs from the germline gene, which may be a read error. This chain links TRBV7-9 with TRBJ1-2; D is possibly TRBD1 (5 bases). CDR1 and CDR2 from the germline V gene are SEHNR and FQNEAQ (reference sequence). The length of the CDR3 is 15 residues. DNA for the CDR3: TGTTCCAGCAGGGATAGGATGTGGGGGGACTATGGCTACACCTTC. Translation: CSSRDRMWGDYGYTF.

Remarks on this clone: The junction differs from germline at one of its ends, possibly a read error. The same CDR3 is also encoded by other DNA sequences in this sample. The chain links TRBV18 to TRBJ1-2; maybe TRBD1 (5 bases). The germline V gene has CDR1 KGHSH and CDR2 LQKENI. The CDR3 is 17 residues long. The CDR3 loop is CASSPSGAGTLDYGYTF. CDR3 DNA: TGTGCCAGTTCACCATCCGGGGCGGGGACTCTAGACTATGGCTACACTTTC.

This sequence joins TRBV10-3 and TRBJ1-2, with TRBD1 identical over 7 bases. The V gene's germline CDR1 is ENHRY and CDR2 SYGVKD. V dropped 7 bases and J dropped 8; count of bases not matched to a gene: 7. This CDR3 contains 12 residues. The CDR3 region has the DNA TGTGCCATCACAGACAGGGAAGGGGGCTACACCTTC. The encoded protein is CAITDREGGYTF.